This T cell receptor (beta chain) originates from a study of T cells in Graves' hyperthyroidism and ophthalmopathy (dated by TCRdb to about 2019). With respect to the entire study: Peripheral blood was collected at initial diagnosis, before any treatment. To identify distinguishing TCR V-J signatures, a discovery cohort of around 100 patients was used, comprising 40 to 45 with Graves' ophthalmopathy and 57 with stable Graves' hyperthyroidism. Whether ophthalmopathy could be predicted prospectively was tested in an independent validation cohort made up of approximately 19 hyperthyroidism patients plus 17 patients who later progressed to ophthalmopathy. The 75 to 100 discovery patients were divided at random into training and test sets in a 7:3 ratio. The study also compared thyroid tissue and blood T-cell repertoires from a handful of Graves' hyperthyroidism patients. Following sampling, methimazole starting at 30 mg daily was given to hyperthyroidism patients, and high-dose intravenous methylprednisolone was given to ophthalmopathy patients. TCR Vbeta CDR3 sequencing of 120 to 150 peripheral blood samples (fewer than 45 ophthalmopathy, about 75 hyperthyroidism and approximately 17 progressor patients) is reported in the paper. Findings and caveats that apply to the study as a whole: Most expanded thyroid clonotypes (frequency above 0.001) were also found in blood, which suggests that blood repertoires may mirror thyroid immune responses. In validation, progression to ophthalmopathy was predicted by the model with about 70% sensitivity and 72.22% specificity, a median of around 5.9 months before onset. Sample size was not statistically predetermined, and investigators were not blinded to group allocation. A 13 V-J signature model separated ophthalmopathy from stable hyperthyroidism, with around 91% sensitivity and 81.08% specificity in cross-validation and 80%/75% in testing.

This clonotype was seen more than once but under ten times. The antigen it binds to is not known. The record has no base qualities; no much larger clone is one base away. Moderately to severely active disease, a Clinical Activity Score of at least 3, a NOSPECS grade of at least 4, and a duration under 3 months were present in ophthalmopathy patients. Exclusion was applied to patients with uncontrolled infections, other autoimmune diseases, pregnancy or lactation. Clinical symptoms, serum thyroxine and TRAb, thyroid ultrasound, and orbital computed tomography formed the basis for the diagnoses. PBMCs were isolated from 8 to 10 ml of fresh peripheral blood by Ficoll-Paque density gradient centrifugation. Total RNA was extracted with Trizol reagent, and quality was checked on an Agilent 2100 Bioanalyzer. Between the V and J ends, shortened by 3 bases and 2 bases respectively, the junction contains 7 bases. The CDR3 contains 13 residues, cysteine and phenylalanine counted. Here the CDR3 DNA is all that survives: 39 bases in frame from base 1. The germline V gene yields SGDLS for CDR1 and YYNGEE for CDR2.

The TCR beta CDR3 regions were amplified from the RNA transcripts. The first round of RT-PCR for the TCR CDR3 was performed with the HTBI primer set and the Qiagen OneStep RT-PCR kit. The libraries were constructed in a second round of multiplex PCR and then size-selected and purified. The libraries were sequenced on an Illumina HiSeq2000 using paired-end 100 bp reads. On the authors' methods: Raw data were processed with SOAPnuke, discarding reads with adapters, uncalled bases, mean Phred below 15, or no exact constant-primer or identifier match. COPE v1.2.5 was used to merge high-quality paired reads, and clonotypes were defined as unique nucleotide sequences. MiTCR v1.1 was used to align clonotypes to the IMGT TRBV, TRBD and TRBJ reference segments. The analysis was restricted to V-J combinations with a frequency above 0.0001, which together covered around 99% of the repertoires. The TCS score was defined as the ratio of F50 (clonal expansion) to E x V (chaos), calculated using BLOSUM62-based TCRdist between CDR3 peptides within each V-J. Welch's t-statistics and random forest reduced several hundred V-J features to 10 to 15, which were used in a naive Bayes classifier (R e1071). In TCRdb, the public reads were trimmed at Q25 with fastp and aligned with MiXCR, with productive beta chains retained. Each CDR3 protein appears once, grouped with its most common genes and DNA. These V and J calls derive from TCRdb rather than the authors' analysis. Recorded for this sample are some 350,000 distinct CDR3 sequences; around 15% of them occurred a single time. The ten top clones hold about 21% of the sample.

The sample taken for sequencing was blood. The sequence joins TRBV9 to TRBJ2-3; TRBD1 is a weak D gene call, 5 bases matching. The sequence derives from a woman aged 55-69 years with Graves' ophthalmopathy. The CDR3 protein: CASSARVTDTQYF. The nucleotide sequence reads as follows: TGTGCCAGCAGCGCCAGGGTCACAGATACGCAGTATTTT.